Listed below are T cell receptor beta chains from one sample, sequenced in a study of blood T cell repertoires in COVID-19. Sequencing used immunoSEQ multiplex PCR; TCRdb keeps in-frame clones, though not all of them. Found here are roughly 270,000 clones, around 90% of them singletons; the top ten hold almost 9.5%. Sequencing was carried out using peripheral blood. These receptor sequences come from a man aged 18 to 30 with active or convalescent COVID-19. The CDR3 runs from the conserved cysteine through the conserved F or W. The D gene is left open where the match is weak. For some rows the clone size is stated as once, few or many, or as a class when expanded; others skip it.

DNA: TGTGCCAGCAGCTCCGGGACAGGGGTAGATACGCAGTATTTT; CDR3: CASSSGTGVDTQYF; D: TRBD1; size: .; V: TRBV7-7; J: TRBJ2-3
DNA: TGTGCCAGCAGCCTACAGGGGGCGGCAGGGAATGAGCAGTTCTTC; CDR3: CASSLQGAAGNEQFF; D: TRBD1; size: .; V: TRBV7-9; J: TRBJ2-1
DNA: TGTGCCAGCAGCTCGAAGGTGGACAGGGATACAGATACGCAGTATTTT; CDR3: CASSSKVDRDTDTQYF; D: TRBD1; size: .; V: TRBV11-2; J: TRBJ2-3
DNA: TGTGCCAGCAGTCTGACGGGACAGGGGTTAGTCTATGGCTACACCTTC; CDR3: CASSLTGQGLVYGYTF; D: TRBD1; size: .; V: TRBV27; J: TRBJ1-2
DNA: TGTGCCAGCAGCCCGACAGGGATCGACACCGGGGAGCTGTTTTTT; CDR3: CASSPTGIDTGELFF; D: TRBD1; size: .; V: TRBV7-3; J: TRBJ2-2
DNA: TGTGCCAGCAGCTTCGACAGGGATCTTGTAGCTTTCTTT; CDR3: CASSFDRDLVAFF; D: TRBD1; size: .; V: TRBV11-2; J: TRBJ1-1
DNA: TGTGCCAGCAGTGAATTCAGTTTAGCTAGTAAGCCCCAGCATTTT; CDR3: CASSEFSLASKPQHF; D: .; size: .; V: TRBV6-1; J: TRBJ1-5
DNA: TGTGCCAGTAGTAGTGGGCTAGCAACGGGGGGGCGGTACGAGCAGTACTTC; CDR3: CASSSGLATGGRYEQYF; D: TRBD2; size: .; V: TRBV19; J: TRBJ2-7
DNA: TGCGCCAGCAGCACATCGACAGCGAACTATGGCTACACCTTC; CDR3: CASSTSTANYGYTF; D: .; size: once; V: TRBV5-1; J: TRBJ1-2
DNA: TGTGCCAGCACCCCGCAGACAGGGACTAACTATGGCTACACCTTC; CDR3: CASTPQTGTNYGYTF; D: TRBD1; size: .; V: TRBV10-3; J: TRBJ1-2
DNA: TGTGCCAGCAGACAGACAGGGGGCGCGAACACTGAAGCTTTCTTT; CDR3: CASRQTGGANTEAFF; D: TRBD1; size: .; V: TRBV2; J: TRBJ1-1
DNA: TGTGCCAGCAGTCAGCGTAACACTGAAGCTTTCTTT; CDR3: CASSQRNTEAFF; D: .; size: .; V: TRBV12-3/TRBV12-4; J: TRBJ1-1
DNA: TGCGCCAGCAGTGAGTCGTGGACAGGGAACACAGATACGCAGTATTTT; CDR3: CASSESWTGNTDTQYF; D: TRBD1; size: few; V: TRBV10-1; J: TRBJ2-3
DNA: TGTGCCAGCTGCACAGGGGGGGCTGGGGCCAACGTCCTGACTTTC; CDR3: CASCTGGAGANVLTF; D: .; size: .; V: TRBV6-5; J: TRBJ2-6
DNA: TGTGCCAGCAGGCCGACAGGATACTATGGCTACACCTTC; CDR3: CASRPTGYYGYTF; D: .; size: .; V: TRBV6-5; J: TRBJ1-2
DNA: TGTGCCAGCAGTGATGCCTTTCGGGGCTACACCTTC; CDR3: CASSDAFRGYTF; D: .; size: .; V: TRBV6-4; J: TRBJ1-2
DNA: TGTGCCAGCAGCATGGCGGGGAGCAATCAGCCCCAGCATTTT; CDR3: CASSMAGSNQPQHF; D: .; size: .; V: TRBV27; J: TRBJ1-5
DNA: TGTGCCAGCAGCTTCCTGCGGGGGGGAACAAGCACAGATACGCAGTATTTT; CDR3: CASSFLRGGTSTDTQYF; D: TRBD2; size: .; V: TRBV7-8; J: TRBJ2-3
DNA: TGTGCCAGTAGTATAGTAGGGGTGTCCCTCGGGGCCAACGTCCTGACTTTC; CDR3: CASSIVGVSLGANVLTF; D: .; size: .; V: TRBV19; J: TRBJ2-6
DNA: TGTGCCAGCAGCCCTACTCGGACTAGCGGGGGAGCCTACGAGCAGTACTTC; CDR3: CASSPTRTSGGAYEQYF; D: TRBD2; size: .; V: TRBV6-2/TRBV6-3; J: TRBJ2-7
DNA: TGTGCCAGCAGCCAAGCCCCCAGCGGGGTCCCCGGGGAGCTGTTTTTT; CDR3: CASSQAPSGVPGELFF; D: TRBD2; size: .; V: TRBV3-1/TRBV3-2; J: TRBJ2-2
DNA: TGTGCCATCAGTGACATGGCAGGGGCGCAGCATTTT; CDR3: CAISDMAGAQHF; D: .; size: .; V: TRBV10-3; J: TRBJ1-5
DNA: TGTGCCAGCTCACCAACGGGGGGTTATCAGCCCCAGCATTTT; CDR3: CASSPTGGYQPQHF; D: .; size: .; V: TRBV18; J: TRBJ1-5
DNA: TGTGCCAGCTCACCACCAGGGGGTCCTGAAAAACTGTTTTTT; CDR3: CASSPPGGPEKLFF; D: .; size: .; V: TRBV18; J: TRBJ1-4
DNA: TGCGCCAGCAGTCAGACAAGAGTCTCTGGGGCCAACGTCCTGACTTTC; CDR3: CASSQTRVSGANVLTF; D: .; size: .; V: TRBV23-1; J: TRBJ2-6
DNA: TGTGCCAGCAGTTCCCACAGGAACACTGAAGCTTTCTTT; CDR3: CASSSHRNTEAFF; D: .; size: .; V: TRBV6-5; J: TRBJ1-1
DNA: TGTGCCAGCTCACCATTAGCCCAGAAATCCTACAATGAGCAGTTCTTC; CDR3: CASSPLAQKSYNEQFF; D: .; size: once; V: TRBV18; J: TRBJ2-1
DNA: TGCAGTGCTAGTTGGGACAGGGGGCGACTCACTGAAGCTTTCTTT; CDR3: CSASWDRGRLTEAFF; D: TRBD1; size: .; V: TRBV20-1; J: TRBJ1-1
DNA: TGTGCCAGCAGTTACGAAGCTCAGGGATACACCGGGGAGCTGTTTTTT; CDR3: CASSYEAQGYTGELFF; D: .; size: .; V: TRBV6-5; J: TRBJ2-2
DNA: TGTGCCAGCAGTTTAGACGGGGGGGGCACAGATACGCAGTATTTT; CDR3: CASSLDGGGTDTQYF; D: TRBD2; size: once; V: TRBV27; J: TRBJ2-3
DNA: TGCAGCGTTTCAGGGTGGGACACTGAAGCTTTCTTT; CDR3: CSVSGWDTEAFF; D: .; size: .; V: TRBV29-1; J: TRBJ1-1
DNA: TGCAGCGTATACAGGGCAACTAATGAAAAACTGTTTTTT; CDR3: CSVYRATNEKLFF; D: .; size: few; V: TRBV29-1; J: TRBJ1-4
DNA: TGTGCCAGCAGTTCGGGGGAGTTCGGATATGGCTACACCTTC; CDR3: CASSSGEFGYGYTF; D: .; size: .; V: TRBV4-2; J: TRBJ1-2
DNA: TGTGCCAGCTCTAACAGACACTCTGGGGCCAACGTCCTGACTTTC; CDR3: CASSNRHSGANVLTF; D: .; size: .; V: TRBV18; J: TRBJ2-6
DNA: TGTGCCAGCAGCCCCGGGACAGCTCTTATCGATGAGCAGTTCTTC; CDR3: CASSPGTALIDEQFF; D: TRBD1; size: .; V: TRBV5-6; J: TRBJ2-1
DNA: TGTGCCAGCAGTGAAGTGTGGACAGGGAGAAACTATGGCTACACCTTC; CDR3: CASSEVWTGRNYGYTF; D: TRBD1; size: once; V: TRBV2; J: TRBJ1-2
DNA: TGCGCCAGCAGCCAAGACCCAGGGGAGGGGACTGAAGCTTTCTTT; CDR3: CASSQDPGEGTEAFF; D: .; size: .; V: TRBV4-1; J: TRBJ1-1
DNA: TGTGCCAGCAGCCGACCGACAGGGGGCATGAAAGCTTTCTTT; CDR3: CASSRPTGGMKAFF; D: TRBD1; size: .; V: TRBV13; J: TRBJ1-1
DNA: TGTGCCAGCAGGGACAGGGCGAGCTCTGGAAACACCATATATTTT; CDR3: CASRDRASSGNTIYF; D: TRBD1; size: once; V: TRBV6-6; J: TRBJ1-3
DNA: TGCAGCGTCGCACAGGGGAATCATGGAAACACCATATATTTT; CDR3: CSVAQGNHGNTIYF; D: TRBD1; size: .; V: TRBV29-1; J: TRBJ1-3
DNA: TGTGCCAGTAGTATGGTACGGGATTCACCCCTCCACTTT; CDR3: CASSMVRDSPLHF; D: .; size: .; V: TRBV19; J: TRBJ1-6
DNA: TGCGCCAGCAGCCAAGATCAGGGACAGATAAACTATGGCTACACCTTC; CDR3: CASSQDQGQINYGYTF; D: TRBD1; size: once; V: TRBV4-3; J: TRBJ1-2
DNA: TGTGCCAGCAGTGAAGAAAACAGTCTTTTTGAAGCTTTCTTT; CDR3: CASSEENSLFEAFF; D: .; size: .; V: TRBV6-1; J: TRBJ1-1
DNA: TGTGCCAGCAGTTTAGGGGGTGAAGCTTTCTTT; CDR3: CASSLGGEAFF; D: .; size: .; V: TRBV6-2/TRBV6-3; J: TRBJ1-1
DNA: TGCAGCGTTTTAAGGACAGGTGTAGGGCACGCGTCATTT; CDR3: CSVLRTGVGHASF; D: TRBD1; size: .; V: TRBV29-1; J: TRBJ1-1
DNA: TGTGCCAGCAGCTTTTATAGCGGGGGGGTTAAGGAGACCCAGTACTTC; CDR3: CASSFYSGGVKETQYF; D: TRBD2; size: .; V: TRBV7-2; J: TRBJ2-5
DNA: TGTGCCAGCAGCCCGCCCGGACAGGGCCCAGATACGCAGTATTTT; CDR3: CASSPPGQGPDTQYF; D: TRBD1; size: .; V: TRBV3-1/TRBV3-2; J: TRBJ2-3
DNA: TGTGCCAGCAGCCCCAGTCAGGGGATTAATGAAAAACTGTTTTTT; CDR3: CASSPSQGINEKLFF; D: .; size: .; V: TRBV9; J: TRBJ1-4
DNA: TGCGCCAGCAGCTCATGGACAGGGAGCTATGGCTACACCTTC; CDR3: CASSSWTGSYGYTF; D: TRBD1; size: .; V: TRBV5-1; J: TRBJ1-2